Below are 13 T cell receptor beta chains sequenced from a single sample in a study of T cell changes during pregnancy in multiple sclerosis. Measured with immunoSEQ multiplex PCR; TCRdb has only the in-frame clones, and not every one. The sample holds about 80,000 clones, roughly nine tenths seen once. The source material was peripheral blood, sampled before pregnancy. The origin of the receptors is a female donor with multiple sclerosis, enrolled in a pregnancy study.

V is TRBV2 and J is TRBJ1-2; D is possibly TRBD1 (5 bases). The V gene lost 10 bases and the J gene lost 5 bases, with 17 bases spanning the gap. Germline V gene lookup returns CDR1 SNHLY and CDR2 FYNNEI. The CDR3 totals 13 residues. The CDR3 region is CATMDTELYGYTF. CDR3 nucleotide sequence: TGTGCCACCATGGACACGGAGCTTTATGGCTACACCTTC.

This chain joins TRBV5-4 and TRBJ2-7; 14 nucleotides line up with TRBD2. V shed 4 bases and J 3 bases; nucleotides not matched to a gene: 6. Germline V gives CDR1 SGHNT, CDR2 YYREEE (reference sequence). CDR3 length: 16 residues. The CDR3 loop reads CASSPGTSGSLYEQYF. DNA of the CDR3: TGTGCCAGCAGCCCCGGGACTAGCGGGAGTCTCTACGAGCAGTACTTC.

The V call is TRBV2, the J call TRBJ2-7; TRBD2 might be the D (6 bases). V was pared by 8 bases and J by 2 bases, with 13 bases between. This CDR3 spans 13 amino acids. Germline loops: CDR1 SNHLY, CDR2 FYNNEI. The CDR3 region has the DNA TGTGCCAGCGCGCGGGATCGAGCCTACGAGCAGTACTTC. As protein: CASARDRAYEQYF.

The chain employs TRBV9 and TRBJ2-5; 7 bases match TRBD1. With V trimmed by 0 bases and J by 7 bases, 21 bases remained unmatched. CDR1 SGDLS and CDR2 YYNGEE come from the germline V gene. The CDR3 covers 19 residues. The CDR3 nucleotides read TGTGCCAGCAGCGTAGATAGGGGGCGAGGCTCGGGGCCGCGAGGGACCCAGTACTTC. Its protein product is CASSVDRGRGSGPRGTQYF.

The rearrangement joins TRBV29-1 to TRBJ2-7; TRBD1 aligns across 8 bases. The trim removed 5 bases at V and 0 bases at J, leaving 6 bases unmatched. Germline CDR1 reads SQVTM; CDR2 reads ANQGSEA. The CDR3 extends over 14 amino acids. The CDR3 DNA reads TGCAGCGTTTCTAGGACAGGGAGCTCCTACGAGCAGTACTTC. This sequence encodes CSVSRTGSSYEQYF.

The rearrangement links TRBV5-6 to TRBJ1-2; maybe TRBD1 (6 bases). V dropped 1 base and J dropped 5 bases, with 18 bases sitting between them. Germline CDR1 reads SGHDT; CDR2 reads YYEEEE. The CDR3 runs to 16 residues. The CDR3 is CASSLYTGGASYGYTF. DNA of the CDR3: TGTGCCAGCAGCTTGTACACTGGGGGGGCAAGTTATGGCTACACCTTC.

The rearrangement joins TRBV27 to TRBJ1-1; D is perhaps TRBD1 (6 bases). The CDR3 loop spans 15 amino acids. Germline assignment: CDR1 MNHEY and CDR2 SMNVEV (reference sequence). The germline V and J ends were trimmed by 5 bases and 2 bases, with 15 bases remaining between them. CDR3 in DNA: TGTGCCAGCAGTCCCCAACAGGGAGAAAACACTGAAGCTTTCTTT. Translating it yields CASSPQQGENTEAFF.

The CDR3 reads CASSLASGGNQPQHF. As DNA, the CDR3 is TGTGCCAGCAGCTTAGCTTCAGGGGGCAATCAGCCCCAGCATTTT. V is TRBV7-6 and J is TRBJ1-5; D is perhaps TRBD1 (6 bases). The CDR3 sequence is 15 residues long. Trimming pared 0 bases from V and 2 bases from J, leaving 8 bases between. The germline V gene has CDR1 SGHVS and CDR2 FNYEAQ. The whole variable domain, remainder taken from reference TRBV7-6 and TRBJ1-5, is GAGVSQSPRYKVTKRGQDVALRCDPISGHVSLYWYRQALGQGPEFLTYFNYEAQQDKSGLPNDRFSAERPEGSISTLTIQRTEQRDSAMYRCASSLASGGNQPQHFGDGTRLSIL.

The rearrangement joins TRBV6-5 to TRBJ2-3; the match to TRBD2 covers 7 bases. CDR1 MNHEY and CDR2 SVGAGI come from the germline V gene. V dropped 2 bases and J dropped 4; count of bases not matched to a gene: 9. The CDR3 runs 16 residues. In DNA, the CDR3 is TGTGCCAGCAGTTACCAGAGACTAGCTCCTGCAGATACGCAGTATTTT. This codes for CASSYQRLAPADTQYF.

This clone appeared a single time. CDR3 nucleotides: TGCGCCAGCAGCTTGGGGGATACAGGGAACTCTGGAAACACCATATATTTT. Its translation: CASSLGDTGNSGNTIYF. The V call is TRBV5-1, the J call TRBJ1-3; TRBD1 is a possible D gene (6 bases). Trimming left V 0 bases short and J 0 bases short, with 13 bases between. In germline, CDR1 is SGHRS, CDR2 YFSETQ. The CDR3 is 17 amino acids. The whole variable domain, remainder taken from reference TRBV5-1 and TRBJ1-3, is KAGVTQTPRYLIKTRGQQVTLSCSPISGHRSVSWYQQTPGQGLQFLFEYFSETQRNKGNFPGRFSGRQFSNSRSEMNVSTLELGDSALYLCASSLGDTGNSGNTIYFGEGSWLTVV.

This rearrangement joins TRBV5-6 to TRBJ2-3, with 9 bases that match TRBD1. The CDR3 runs to 15 residues. Germline CDR1 and CDR2: SGHDT and YYEEEE. Germline trimming cut 3 bases from V and 6 bases from J; bases unmatched to any gene: 8. CDR3 region: CASSSPLDRGDTQYF. Here the CDR3 DNA reads TGTGCCAGCAGCTCTCCCCTGGACAGGGGTGATACGCAGTATTTT.

The chain uses TRBV19 and TRBJ2-5; 8 bases are a match to TRBD1. After removal of 0 bases from V and 11 bases from J, the junction contained 5 bases not matched to a gene. The CDR3 sequence is 13 residues long. Germline CDR1 and CDR2: LNHDA and SQIVND (reference sequence). The CDR3 bases are TGTGCCAGTAGTATAGATTGGGGACAGGTTCAGTACTTC. It specifies CASSIDWGQVQYF.

The chain carries TRBV27 and TRBJ2-6, with 10 nucleotides matching TRBD1. The CDR3 loop spans 18 amino acids. V lost 8 bases, J lost 1 base, and 11 bases stayed unmatched. Germline V gene sequence: CDR1 MNHEY, CDR2 SMNVEV (reference sequence). The chain's CDR3 is CASQWMGQGNSGANVLTF. As DNA, the CDR3 is TGTGCCAGCCAATGGATGGGACAGGGGAATTCTGGGGCCAACGTCCTGACTTTC.